The TCR beta chain described here comes from a study of technical replicates of blood from several donors. TCRdb's copy holds only in-frame clones and misses some; the assay was immunoSEQ multiplex PCR. Of 65,000 to 85,000 clones listed, approximately 96% are singletons. Germline V gene sequence: CDR1 MDHEN, CDR2 SYDVKM. The CDR3 contains 11 residues. V lost 5 bases, J lost 14 bases, and 13 bases lay in between. The TCR was taken from a human donor in good health. The V and J genes are TRBV28 and TRBJ2-1; a possible D gene is TRBD2 (5 bases). Material for sequencing was T cells isolated from PBMCs. CDR3 loop: CASSPEGSKFF. CDR3 nucleotide sequence: TGTGCCAGCAGTCCTGAGGGTTCGAAGTTCTTC.